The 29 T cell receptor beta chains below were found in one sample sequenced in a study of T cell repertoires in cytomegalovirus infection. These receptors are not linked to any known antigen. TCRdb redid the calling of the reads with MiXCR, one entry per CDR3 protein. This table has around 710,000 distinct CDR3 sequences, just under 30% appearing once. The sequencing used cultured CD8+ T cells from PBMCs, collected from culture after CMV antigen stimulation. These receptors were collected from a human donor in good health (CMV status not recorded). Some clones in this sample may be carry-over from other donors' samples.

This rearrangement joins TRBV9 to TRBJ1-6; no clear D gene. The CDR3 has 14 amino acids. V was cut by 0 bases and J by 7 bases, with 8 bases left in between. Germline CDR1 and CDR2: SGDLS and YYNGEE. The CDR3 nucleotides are TGTGCCAGCAGCGTAGGGAGGTTAAATTCACCCCTCCACTTT. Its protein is CASSVGRLNSPLHF.

CDR3 residues: CASSEEGTGSSYEQYF. Written as DNA, the CDR3 is TGTGCCAGCAGTGAAGAGGGGACGGGGAGCTCCTACGAGCAGTACTTC. The genes are TRBV6-1 and TRBJ2-7; either TRBD1 or TRBD2 may supply D (5 bases each). CDR3 length: 16 residues. Germline V gene sequence: CDR1 MNHNS, CDR2 SASEGT. Trimming pared 1 base from V and 0 bases from J, leaving 13 bases between.

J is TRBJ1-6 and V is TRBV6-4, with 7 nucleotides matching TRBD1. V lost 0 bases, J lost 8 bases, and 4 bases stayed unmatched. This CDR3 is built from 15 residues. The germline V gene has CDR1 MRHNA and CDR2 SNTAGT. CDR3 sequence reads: CASSDSDRRDSPLHF. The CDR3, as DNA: TGTGCCAGCAGTGACTCGGACAGGCGGGATTCACCCCTCCACTTT.

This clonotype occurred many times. This chain's CDR3 is CASSLNRLAGSNEQFF. Here the CDR3 DNA reads TGTGCCAGCAGCTTAAACCGACTAGCGGGGTCAAATGAGCAGTTCTTC. The chain carries TRBV7-9 and TRBJ2-1; 11 bases match TRBD2. With V trimmed by 2 bases and J by 7 bases, 7 bases remained unmatched. The CDR3 is 16 residues long. CDR1 SEHNR and CDR2 FQNEAQ come from the germline V gene (reference sequence).

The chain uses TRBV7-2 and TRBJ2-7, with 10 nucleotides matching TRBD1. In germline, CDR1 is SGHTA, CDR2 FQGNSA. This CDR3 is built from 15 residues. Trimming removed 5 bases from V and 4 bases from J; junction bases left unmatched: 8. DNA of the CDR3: TGTGCCAGCAGCCCAGCCGGGACAGGGGCTTACGAGCAGTACGTC. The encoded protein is CASSPAGTGAYEQYV.

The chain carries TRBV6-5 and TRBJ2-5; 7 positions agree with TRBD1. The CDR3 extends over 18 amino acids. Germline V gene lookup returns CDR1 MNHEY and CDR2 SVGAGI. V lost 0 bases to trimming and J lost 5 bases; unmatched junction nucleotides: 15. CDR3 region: CASSYSRPGEGAWETQYF. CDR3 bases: TGTGCCAGCAGTTACTCGAGACCCGGAGAGGGGGCATGGGAGACCCAGTACTTC.

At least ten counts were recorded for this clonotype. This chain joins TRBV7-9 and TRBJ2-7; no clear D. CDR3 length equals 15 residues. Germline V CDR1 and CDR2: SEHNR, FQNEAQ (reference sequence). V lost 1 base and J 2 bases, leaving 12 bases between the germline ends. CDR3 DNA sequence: TGTGCCAGCAGCTTAGAGGGTGGCGGACCCTACGAGCAGTACTTC. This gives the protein CASSLEGGGPYEQYF. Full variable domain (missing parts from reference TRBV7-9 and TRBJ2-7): DTGVSQNPRHKITKRGQNVTFRCDPISEHNRLYWYRQTLGQGPEFLTYFQNEAQLEKSRLLSDRFSAERPKGSFSTLEIQRTEQGDSAMYLCASSLEGGGPYEQYFGPGTRLTVT.

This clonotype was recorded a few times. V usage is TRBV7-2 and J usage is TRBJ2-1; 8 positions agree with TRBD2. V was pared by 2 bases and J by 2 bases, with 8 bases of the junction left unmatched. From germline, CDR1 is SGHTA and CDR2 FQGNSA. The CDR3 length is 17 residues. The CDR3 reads CASSLFVSGVAYNEQFF. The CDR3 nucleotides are TGTGCCAGCAGCTTATTCGTTAGCGGGGTGGCCTACAATGAGCAGTTCTTC.

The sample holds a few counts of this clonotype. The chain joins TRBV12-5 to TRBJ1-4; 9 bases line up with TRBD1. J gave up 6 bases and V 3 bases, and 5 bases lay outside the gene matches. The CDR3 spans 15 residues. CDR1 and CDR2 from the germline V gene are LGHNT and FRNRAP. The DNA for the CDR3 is TGTGCTAGTGGTTTCTCACAGGGGGCATATGAAAAACTGTTTTTT. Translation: CASGFSQGAYEKLFF. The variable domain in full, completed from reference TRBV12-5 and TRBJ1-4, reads DARVTQTPRHKVTEMGQEVTMRCQPILGHNTVFWYRQTMMQGLELLAYFRNRAPLDDSGMPKDRFSAEMPDATLATLKIQPSEPRDSAVYFCASGFSQGAYEKLFFGSGTQLSVL.

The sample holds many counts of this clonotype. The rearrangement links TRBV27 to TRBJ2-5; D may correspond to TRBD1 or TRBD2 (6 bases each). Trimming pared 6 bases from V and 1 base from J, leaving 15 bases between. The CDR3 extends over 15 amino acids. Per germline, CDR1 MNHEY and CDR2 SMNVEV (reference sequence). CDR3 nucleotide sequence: TGTGCCAGCAGCTCGGGGGCCCGACTCCAAGAGACCCAGTACTTC. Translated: CASSSGARLQETQYF.

The CDR3 spells CASSLWTGHSGNTIYF. The CDR3, as DNA: TGTGCCAGCAGCTTATGGACAGGCCACTCTGGAAACACCATATATTTT. The gene calls are TRBV7-4 and TRBJ1-3; 7 bases line up with TRBD1. Trimming took 2 bases from V and 0 from J; bases not matched to a gene: 4. Germline CDR1 is SGHVT and CDR2 is SQSDAQ. There are 16 residues in the CDR3.

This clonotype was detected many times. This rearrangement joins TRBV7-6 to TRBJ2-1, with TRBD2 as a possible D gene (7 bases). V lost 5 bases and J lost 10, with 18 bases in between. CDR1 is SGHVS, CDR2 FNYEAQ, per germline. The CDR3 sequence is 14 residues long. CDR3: CASSALGGLQEQFF. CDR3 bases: TGTGCCAGCAGCGCCCTAGGGGGACTACAGGAGCAGTTCTTC.

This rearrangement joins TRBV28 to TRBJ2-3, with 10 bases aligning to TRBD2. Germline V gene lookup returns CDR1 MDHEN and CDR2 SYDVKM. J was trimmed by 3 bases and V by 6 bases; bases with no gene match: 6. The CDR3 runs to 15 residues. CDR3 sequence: CASSGLADPTDTQYF. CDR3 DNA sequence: TGTGCCAGCAGCGGACTAGCGGACCCGACAGATACGCAGTATTTT.

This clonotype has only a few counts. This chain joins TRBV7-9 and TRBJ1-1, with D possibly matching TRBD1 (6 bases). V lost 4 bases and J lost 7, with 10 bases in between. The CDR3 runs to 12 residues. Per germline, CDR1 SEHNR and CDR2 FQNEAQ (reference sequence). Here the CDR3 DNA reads TGTGCCAGCAGCTCCGGGACAAGTGAAGCTTTCTTT. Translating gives CASSSGTSEAFF.

The CDR3 here is CASSLWYTSGVQETQYF. CDR3 in DNA: TGTGCCAGCAGCCTATGGTACACTAGCGGGGTGCAAGAGACCCAGTACTTC. V and J are TRBV5-6 and TRBJ2-5; 10 bases are a match to TRBD2. The CDR3 runs 17 residues. Germline V gene sequence: CDR1 SGHDT, CDR2 YYEEEE. Germline trimming cut 4 bases from V and 2 bases from J; bases unmatched to any gene: 11.

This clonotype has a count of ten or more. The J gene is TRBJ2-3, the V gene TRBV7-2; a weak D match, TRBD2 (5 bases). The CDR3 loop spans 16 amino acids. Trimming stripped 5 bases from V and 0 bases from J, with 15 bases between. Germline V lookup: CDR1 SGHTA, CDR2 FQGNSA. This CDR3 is CASSRPSIGSTDTQYF. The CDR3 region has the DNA TGTGCCAGCAGCCGTCCTAGCATCGGGAGCACAGATACGCAGTATTTT. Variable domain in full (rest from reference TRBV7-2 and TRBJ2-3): GAGVSQSPSNKVTEKGKDVELRCDPISGHTALYWYRQSLGQGLEFLIYFQGNSAPDKSGLPSDRFSAERTGGSVSTLTIQRTQQEDSAVYLCASSRPSIGSTDTQYFGPGTRLTVL.

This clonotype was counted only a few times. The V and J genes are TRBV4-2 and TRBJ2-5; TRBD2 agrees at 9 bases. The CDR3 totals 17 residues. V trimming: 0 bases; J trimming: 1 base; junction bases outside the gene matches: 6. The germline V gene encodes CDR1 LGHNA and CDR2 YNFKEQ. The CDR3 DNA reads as TGTGCCAGCAGCCAAGAGGCCAGCGGGGGGACCCAAGAGACCCAGTACTTC. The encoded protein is CASSQEASGGTQETQYF.

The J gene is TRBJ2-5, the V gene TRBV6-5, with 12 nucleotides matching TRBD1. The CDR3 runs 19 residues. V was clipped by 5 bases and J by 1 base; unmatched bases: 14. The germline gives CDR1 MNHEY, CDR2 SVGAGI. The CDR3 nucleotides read TGTGCCAGCAGTACCCCCGGGACAGGGGGCTTTTTCATCCAAGAGACCCAGTACTTC. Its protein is CASSTPGTGGFFIQETQYF.

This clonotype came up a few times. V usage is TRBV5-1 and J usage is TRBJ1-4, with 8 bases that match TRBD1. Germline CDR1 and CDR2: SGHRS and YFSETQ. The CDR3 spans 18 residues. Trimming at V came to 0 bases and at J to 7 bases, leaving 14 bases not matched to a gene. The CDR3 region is CASSLAPRGRFGGEKLFF. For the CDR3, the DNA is TGCGCCAGCAGCTTGGCCCCCAGGGGGCGGTTCGGCGGTGAAAAACTGTTTTTT.

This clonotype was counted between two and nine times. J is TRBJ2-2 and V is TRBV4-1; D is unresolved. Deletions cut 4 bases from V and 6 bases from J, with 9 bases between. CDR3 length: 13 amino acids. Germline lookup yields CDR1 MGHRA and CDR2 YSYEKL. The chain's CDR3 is CASSPRLPGELFF. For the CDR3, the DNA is TGCGCCAGCAGCCCCAGGCTGCCCGGGGAGCTGTTTTTT.

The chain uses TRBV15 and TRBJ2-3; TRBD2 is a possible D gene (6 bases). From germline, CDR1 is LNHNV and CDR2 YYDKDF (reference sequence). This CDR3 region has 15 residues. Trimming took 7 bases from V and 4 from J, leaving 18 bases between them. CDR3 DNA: TGTGCCACCACCCCAGGAGGGGATAGCGCAGATACGCAGTATTTT. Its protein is CATTPGGDSADTQYF.

The CDR3: CASEEPDNEQFF. CDR3 DNA sequence: TGTGCCAGCGAGGAGCCAGACAATGAGCAGTTCTTC. V and J are TRBV6-6 and TRBJ2-1; D remains unclear. V lost 8 bases to trimming and J lost 5 bases, with 10 bases between them. Germline CDR1 and CDR2: MNHNY and SVGAGI (reference sequence). There are 12 residues in the CDR3.

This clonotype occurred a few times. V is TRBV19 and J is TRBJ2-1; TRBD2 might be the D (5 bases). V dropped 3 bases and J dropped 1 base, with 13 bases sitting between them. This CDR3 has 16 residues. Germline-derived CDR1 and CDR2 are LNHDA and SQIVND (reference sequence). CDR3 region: CASSILALTSYNEQFF. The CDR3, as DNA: TGTGCCAGTAGTATTCTAGCCCTGACATCCTACAATGAGCAGTTCTTC.

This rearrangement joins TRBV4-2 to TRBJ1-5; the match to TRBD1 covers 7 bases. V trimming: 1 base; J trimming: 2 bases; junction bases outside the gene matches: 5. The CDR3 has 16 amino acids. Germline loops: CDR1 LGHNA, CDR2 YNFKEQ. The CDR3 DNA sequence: TGTGCCAGCAGCCAAGCCGGGACAGTGGGCAATCAGCCCCAGCATTTT. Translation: CASSQAGTVGNQPQHF.

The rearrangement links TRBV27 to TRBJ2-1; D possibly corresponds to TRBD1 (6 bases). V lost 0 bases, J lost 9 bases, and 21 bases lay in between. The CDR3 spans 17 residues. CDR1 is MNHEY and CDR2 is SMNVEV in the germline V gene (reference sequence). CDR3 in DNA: TGTGCCAGCAGTTTATCCTTTAGGGGTGGGGGCCTGATTGAGCAGTTCTTC. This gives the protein CASSLSFRGGGLIEQFF.

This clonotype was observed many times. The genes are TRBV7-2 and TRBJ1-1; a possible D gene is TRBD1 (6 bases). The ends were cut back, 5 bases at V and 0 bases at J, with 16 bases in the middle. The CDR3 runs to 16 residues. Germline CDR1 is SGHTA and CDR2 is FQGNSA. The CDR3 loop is CASSDRKDSLNTEAFF. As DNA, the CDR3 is TGTGCCAGCAGCGACCGAAAGGACAGTTTGAACACTGAAGCTTTCTTT.

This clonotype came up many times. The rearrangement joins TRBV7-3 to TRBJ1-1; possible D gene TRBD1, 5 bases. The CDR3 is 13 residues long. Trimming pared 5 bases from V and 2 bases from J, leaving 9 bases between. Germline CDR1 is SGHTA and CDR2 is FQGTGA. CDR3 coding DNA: TGTGCCAGCAGCAGACAGAAAAACACTGAAGCTTTCTTT. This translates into CASSRQKNTEAFF.

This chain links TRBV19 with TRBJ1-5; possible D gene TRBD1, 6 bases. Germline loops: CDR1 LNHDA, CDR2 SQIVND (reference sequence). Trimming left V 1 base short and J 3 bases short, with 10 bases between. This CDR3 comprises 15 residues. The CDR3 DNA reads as TGTGCCAGTAGTATAGGAGGACAGATCAATCAGCCCCAGCATTTT. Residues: CASSIGGQINQPQHF.

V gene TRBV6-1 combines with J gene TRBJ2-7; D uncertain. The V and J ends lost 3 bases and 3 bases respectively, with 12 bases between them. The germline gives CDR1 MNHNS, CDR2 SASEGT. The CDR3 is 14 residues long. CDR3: CASSEWNGLYEQYF. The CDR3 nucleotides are TGTGCCAGCAGTGAGTGGAACGGCCTCTACGAGCAGTACTTC.